The source of this T cell receptor (beta chain) is a study of blood T cell repertoires in COVID-19 (dated by TCRdb to the early 2020s). Context from the whole study: Samples covering the acute and convalescent phases of COVID-19 were provided by collaborators in the United States, Italy and Spain. The material from the prospective study consisted of cDNA or gDNA derived from T cells, B-cell-depleted T cells, or PBMCs. The sample metadata nearly always contained a de-identified subject ID, COVID-19 status, age in years and sex. Deeply sampled blood TCRbeta repertoires from subjects exposed to, actively infected with, or recovered from COVID-19 were included in the dataset. Where available, HLA class I and class II types were obtained from metadata supplied by the sample provider rather than from assay-based typing. The samples were drawn from two sources: the first 160 participants of the ongoing ImmuneRACE study, and 1,000 to 1,500 subjects contributed by 6 global collaborators. The repertoires were made available in a free public database intended to serve as a resource for research on the immune response to SARS-CoV-2. Study-wide findings and limitations: How much clinical and demographic metadata was included differed by source and by participant, and the metadata was provided uncurated.

TCRbeta CDR3 regions were amplified from genomic DNA by means of the immunoSEQ Assay, a bias-controlled multiplex PCR. Turning to the authors' computational methods: The number of nucleated cells in each sample was estimated from the amplification of reference gene primers within the assay. To quantify the absolute abundance of each unique TCRbeta CDR3 rearrangement, sequence reads were collapsed and filtered. For each sample, productive Simpson clonality was calculated as the square root of Simpson's diversity index across productive rearrangements. TCRdb's version of the immuneACCESS table is confined to in-frame rearrangements and falls short of the full clone set. An unresolved V gene accounts for under half of the shortfall where checked; the remainder is of unknown origin. The D gene and trimming were derived from the DNA, and the V and J assignments and clone size from that table. This sample holds about 220,000 clones; around three quarters were observed only once. Of the sample, 7% to 8.5% is held by the ten largest clones.

Taken from cysteine to phenylalanine, the CDR3 has 17 residues. Only the CDR3 portion is preserved as DNA: 51 bases, with reading frame beginning at the first base. CDR1 and CDR2 are read off the germline V gene (reference sequence) as SGHNT and YYREEE. From V the trimming removes 4 bases and from J it removes 0 bases, while the gene matches leave 3 bases of the junction unaccounted for. This clone was recorded only once. The antigen it recognizes is unknown. No base quality information exists; no much larger clone differs at one position. Each collaborating institution followed its own protocols to collect whole blood in K2EDTA tubes. Collaborator samples were shipped for TCRbeta analysis as frozen whole blood, isolated PBMCs, or DNA extracted from either sample type.

Sequenced: peripheral blood. The sequence was collected from a woman between 65 and 79 years old with acute or convalescent COVID-19. Here the chain combines TRBV5-4 and TRBJ2-1, with 14 bases in between that match TRBD2. CDR3 reads: CASSRGLAGASYNEQFF. The DNA is TGTGCCAGCAGCCGGGGACTAGCGGGAGCCTCCTACAATGAGCAGTTCTTC.